These 7 T cell receptor beta chains originate from one sample sequenced in a study of T cells after yellow fever vaccination. TCRdb passed the 5' RACE reads through MiXCR, listing each CDR3 protein once. The sample contains some 250,000 distinct CDR3 sequences, around 3.5% of which appear only once. Sequenced here: PBMCs, sampled 15 days after the yellow fever booster vaccination. The receptors were gathered from a man younger than 35 who received the YFV17D yellow fever vaccine.

The sample holds many counts of this clonotype. This sequence joins TRBV20-1 and TRBJ1-1, with D perhaps matching TRBD1 (5 bases). In germline, CDR1 is DFQATT, CDR2 SNEGSKA (reference sequence). The V gene lost 3 bases and the J gene lost 3 bases, with 14 bases spanning the gap. The CDR3 is 14 residues long. This CDR3 reads CSARGQGGYTEAFF. As DNA, the CDR3 is TGCAGTGCTAGGGGGCAGGGCGGGTACACTGAAGCTTTCTTT.

This clonotype occurred many times. This chain joins TRBV24-1 and TRBJ2-3; the D is unclear. The CDR3 length is 13 residues. CDR1 KGHDR and CDR2 SFDVKD come from the germline V gene. Trimming cost V 2 bases and J 9 bases, with 11 bases left between them. The DNA for the CDR3 is TGTGCCACCAGTGATTCCCCCGCTGAGACGCAGTATTTT. This sequence encodes CATSDSPAETQYF.

This clonotype has at least ten counts. V gene TRBV7-2 combines with J gene TRBJ1-1, with D maybe TRBD1 (5 bases). This CDR3 spans 14 amino acids. Germline loops: CDR1 SGHTA, CDR2 FQGNSA. V lost 2 bases to trimming and J lost 6 bases, with 13 bases between them. CDR3 DNA: TGTGCCAGCAGCTTAATGTCTAGGGACCCTGAAGCTTTCTTT. It translates to CASSLMSRDPEAFF. Supplemented by reference TRBV7-2 and TRBJ1-1, the full variable domain reads GAGVSQSPSNKVTEKGKDVELRCDPISGHTALYWYRQSLGQGLEFLIYFQGNSAPDKSGLPSDRFSAERTGGSVSTLTIQRTQQEDSAVYLCASSLMSRDPEAFFGQGTRLTVV.

This clonotype appeared many times. This chain's CDR3 is CASSFLRGSSYNEQFF. CDR3 in DNA: TGTGCCAGCAGCTTTCTGCGGGGGAGCTCCTACAATGAGCAGTTCTTC. The V and J genes are TRBV7-2 and TRBJ2-1, with TRBD2 matching 7 bases. V shed 3 bases, J shed 0 bases, and the junction held 5 bases outside the gene matches. Germline V gives CDR1 SGHTA, CDR2 FQGNSA. This CDR3 comprises 16 residues.

This clonotype was recorded many times. This rearrangement joins TRBV2 to TRBJ2-3; weak D call: TRBD2 (6 bases). Trimming cost V 5 bases and J 2 bases, with 11 bases left between them. This CDR3 has 14 residues. CDR1 is SNHLY, CDR2 FYNNEI, per germline. The CDR3 DNA is TGTGCCAGCAGTTGGGACTCAGCCACAGATACGCAGTATTTT. This encodes CASSWDSATDTQYF. The variable domain in full, with the rest retrieved from reference TRBV2 and TRBJ2-3, is EPEVTQTPSHQVTQMGQEVILRCVPISNHLYFYWYRQILGQKVEFLVSFYNNEISEKSEIFDDQFSVERPDGSNFTLKIRSTKLEDSAMYFCASSWDSATDTQYFGPGTRLTVL.

This clonotype was seen at least ten times. CDR3 amino acids: CASTGRVRNTIYF. As DNA, the CDR3 is TGTGCCAGCACCGGACGGGTCCGGAACACCATATATTTT. This sequence joins TRBV12-3 or TRBV12-4 and TRBJ1-3; D call uncertain. The CDR3 spans 13 residues. The germline V and J ends were trimmed by 7 bases and 7 bases, with 14 bases remaining between them.

This clonotype was seen many times. The chain carries TRBV5-1 and TRBJ1-4; D unclear. Germline values: CDR1 SGHRS, CDR2 YFSETQ. The CDR3 runs 14 residues. V lost 2 bases and J 7 bases, leaving 12 bases between the germline ends. The CDR3 region is CASSLVSSSEKLFF. DNA of the CDR3: TGCGCCAGCAGCTTAGTCAGCTCGAGTGAAAAACTGTTTTTT.